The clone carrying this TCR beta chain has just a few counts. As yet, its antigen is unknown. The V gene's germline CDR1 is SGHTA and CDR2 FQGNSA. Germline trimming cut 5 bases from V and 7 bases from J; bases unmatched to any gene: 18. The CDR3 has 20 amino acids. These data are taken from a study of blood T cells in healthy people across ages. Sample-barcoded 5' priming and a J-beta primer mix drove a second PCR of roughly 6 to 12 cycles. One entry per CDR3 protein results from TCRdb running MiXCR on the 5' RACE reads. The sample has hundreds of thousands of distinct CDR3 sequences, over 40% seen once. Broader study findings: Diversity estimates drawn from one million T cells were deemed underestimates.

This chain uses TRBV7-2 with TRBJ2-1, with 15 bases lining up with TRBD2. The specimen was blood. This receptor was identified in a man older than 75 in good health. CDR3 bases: TGTGCCAGCAGCATTATGATAGGAGGACTAGCGGGGGGGCGGATGAATGAGCAGTTCTTC. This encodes CASSIMIGGLAGGRMNEQFF. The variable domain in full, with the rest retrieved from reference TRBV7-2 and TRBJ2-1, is GAGVSQSPSNKVTEKGKDVELRCDPISGHTALYWYRQSLGQGLEFLIYFQGNSAPDKSGLPSDRFSAERTGGSVSTLTIQRTQQEDSAVYLCASSIMIGGLAGGRMNEQFFGPGTRLTVL.